These T cell receptor beta chains were read from a single sample in a study of control samples from healthy donors and cancer patients. Generated by immunoSEQ multiplex PCR, the TCRdb table keeps only in-frame clones and is missing some. The sample records roughly 49,000 clones, about 88% being singletons. The source material was PBMCs. The source of these receptors is a man aged 50-59 years with head and neck cancer. Both conserved end residues are part of each CDR3. D genes are given only for firm matches. Some rows mark clone size as missing; the rest say once, few, many or name a class of expanded clone.

d_call | cdr3_length | j_call | v_call | clone_size | cdr3_aa | cdr3_nt
TRBD2 | 15 | TRBJ2-1 | TRBV3-1/TRBV3-2 | NA | CASSPWTSGSGEQFF | TGTGCCAGCAGCCCATGGACTAGCGGGAGTGGTGAGCAGTTCTTC
NA | 15 | TRBJ2-7 | TRBV7-3 | NA | CASSFKAGLSYEQYF | TGTGCCAGCAGCTTTAAGGCAGGCCTGTCCTACGAGCAGTACTTC
NA | 12 | TRBJ2-1 | TRBV7-2 | NA | CASSLSGNEQFF | TGTGCCAGCAGCCTCTCTGGCAATGAGCAGTTCTTC
NA | 16 | TRBJ1-6 | TRBV28 | few | CASSSPRRGNNSPLHF | TGTGCCAGCAGTTCCCCCCGAAGGGGGAATAATTCACCCCTCCACTTT
TRBD1 | 18 | TRBJ1-1 | TRBV4-1 | NA | CASSHTSRDRGRRTEAFF | TGCGCCAGCAGCCATACCTCCCGGGACAGGGGAAGAAGAACTGAAGCTTTCTTT
NA | 12 | TRBJ2-7 | TRBV5-1 | NA | CASSLIGHEQYF | TGCGCCAGCAGCTTGATAGGGCACGAGCAGTACTTC
NA | 15 | TRBJ1-1 | TRBV30 | NA | CAWSGRQRTNTEAFF | TGTGCCTGGAGTGGCCGTCAGCGTACGAACACTGAAGCTTTCTTT
NA | 14 | TRBJ1-2 | TRBV6-5 | NA | CASSKGVQAYGYTF | TGTGCCAGCAGCAAAGGCGTCCAAGCCTATGGCTACACCTTC
NA | 11 | TRBJ1-1 | TRBV7-9 | once | CASSPLQAAFF | TGTGCCAGCAGCCCTCTCCAGGCGGCTTTCTTT
TRBD1 | 16 | TRBJ1-1 | TRBV11-2 | NA | CASSFFLGTGNTEAFF | TGTGCCAGCAGCTTCTTTCTCGGGACAGGGAACACTGAAGCTTTCTTT